These 10 T cell receptor beta chains were all obtained from the same sample, sequenced in a study of glioma-infiltrating T cells. The iRepertoire nested amplicon-rescue multiplex PCR amplified TCR alpha and beta CDR3s from RNA. TCRdb redid the calling of the multiplex PCR reads with MiXCR, one entry per CDR3 protein. The data show about 99,000 distinct CDR3 sequences, roughly 30% seen once. The specimen was glioma tissue, nonneoplastic brain tissue, or PBMCs (not recorded which). The receptor source for this set is a human donor with low-grade glioma or glioblastoma, undergoing nonglioma brain surgery, or in good health (not recorded which).

The chain is built from TRBV6-1 and TRBJ2-7; D possibly matches TRBD1 or TRBD2 (5 bases each). V shed 7 bases and J shed 8 bases, with 24 bases lying between them. The CDR3 consists of 15 residues. Germline-derived CDR1 and CDR2 are MNHNS and SASEGT. CDR3 loop: CASKTIGTVVDKQYF. For the CDR3, the DNA is TGTGCCAGCAAAACAATCGGGACCGTGGTCGATAAGCAGTACTTC.

V usage is TRBV7-2 and J usage is TRBJ2-3, with D unclear. The CDR3 is made up of 15 amino acids. Germline V gives CDR1 SGHTA, CDR2 FQGNSA. V was cut by 3 bases and J by 6 bases, with 16 bases left in between. The CDR3 protein is CASSFQPGLEDTQYF. The CDR3 bases are TGTGCCAGCAGCTTTCAGCCGGGCCTCGAGGATACGCAGTATTTT.

With regard to this clonotype: At one boundary the junction diverges from the germline segment, which might be a read error. The V call is TRBV11-3, the J call TRBJ2-7; no firm D call. The germline V gene encodes CDR1 SGHNT and CDR2 YENEEA. The CDR3 length is 13 residues. The CDR3 DNA follows: TGTGCCAGCAGCTTAGAGAAGGCATACGGGCAGTACTTC. Protein product: CASSLEKAYGQYF.

This clonotype was seen ten or more times. The chain has TRBV6-1 and TRBJ1-1; D call uncertain. With 3 bases removed from V and 11 bases from J, the gap between germline ends came to 13 bases. This CDR3 has 12 residues. CDR1 and CDR2 (germline): MNHNS, SASEGT. The CDR3 DNA reads TGTGCCAGCAGTGACAGACCCTGGGAGGCTTTCTTT. Its protein product is CASSDRPWEAFF.

The chain is built from TRBV29-1 and TRBJ2-3, with no clear D. This CDR3 spans 12 amino acids. Deletions cut 4 bases from V and 3 bases from J, with 8 bases between. CDR1 and CDR2 (germline): SQVTM, ANQGSEA. DNA of the CDR3: TGCAGCGTTGGTAGGGAAACAGATACGCAGTATTTT. Its translation: CSVGRETDTQYF.

The chain recombines TRBV18 with TRBJ1-1, with 9 bases matching TRBD1. Per germline, CDR1 KGHSH and CDR2 LQKENI. The length of the CDR3 is 18 residues. Germline trimming cut 3 bases from V and 1 base from J; bases unmatched to any gene: 12. In nucleotides, the CDR3 is TGTGCCAGCTCACCGACGCGAGGGACAGGGTGGGCGAACACTGAAGCTTTCTTT. Translating gives CASSPTRGTGWANTEAFF.

The rearrangement uses TRBV7-9 and TRBJ1-2; D is ambiguous. V dropped 5 bases and J dropped 7 bases, with 8 bases sitting between them. Germline-derived CDR1 and CDR2 are SEHNR and FQNEAQ (reference sequence). This CDR3 region has 11 residues. The CDR3 protein is CASSPIPGYTF. In DNA form, the CDR3 reads TGTGCCAGCAGCCCCATCCCTGGCTACACCTTC. The full variable domain, rest sourced from reference TRBV7-9 and TRBJ1-2, is DTGVSQNPRHKITKRGQNVTFRCDPISEHNRLYWYRQTLGQGPEFLTYFQNEAQLEKSRLLSDRFSAERPKGSFSTLEIQRTEQGDSAMYLCASSPIPGYTFGSGTRLTVV.

This clonotype was seen at least ten times. V usage is TRBV7-9 and J usage is TRBJ2-7; a weak D match, TRBD2 (6 bases). Trimming shortened V by 4 bases and J by 4 bases, and 17 bases separated the two germline ends. Germline CDR1 and CDR2: SEHNR and FQNEAQ (reference sequence). The CDR3 is 15 amino acids. In DNA, the CDR3 is TGTGCCAGCAGCTCGCAGGCGGGACTCCAATACGAGCAGTACTTC. Translating gives CASSSQAGLQYEQYF.

In this sample, this clonotype turned up many times. V gene TRBV4-1 combines with J gene TRBJ2-3; no clear D. Germline V CDR1 and CDR2: MGHRA, YSYEKL. This CDR3 comprises 15 residues. Trimming shortened V by 0 bases and J by 0 bases, and 7 bases separated the two germline ends. This CDR3 is CASSQDRRSTDTQYF. Written as DNA, the CDR3 is TGCGCCAGCAGCCAAGATCGGCGTAGCACAGATACGCAGTATTTT.

This clonotype was recorded at least ten times. The CDR3 coding sequence is TGTGCCAGCAGCAGAACCCCCTCCCTCTACGAGCAGTACTTC. It specifies CASSRTPSLYEQYF. The J gene is TRBJ2-7, the V gene TRBV7-2; D call uncertain. V was trimmed by 5 bases and J by 3 bases, leaving 14 bases between them. Germline lookup yields CDR1 SGHTA and CDR2 FQGNSA. The CDR3 extends over 14 amino acids.